What follows is one T cell receptor (beta chain) and its context. Additional DNA sequences in this sample encode the identical CDR3. As handled by the study authors: Reference gene primer amplification yielded estimated nucleated cell counts. Sequencing used immunoSEQ multiplex PCR; TCRdb keeps in-frame clones, though not all of them. D and trimming were read from the DNA, whereas the V and J calls and clone size are those reported in that table. There are 300,000 or so clones in the sample; approximately 86% occur only once, and approximately 4% lies in the top ten. This specimen comes from a study of blood T cell repertoires in COVID-19. In the study overall: The United States, Italy and Spain supplied acute and convalescent COVID-19 samples. PBMCs, B-cell-depleted T cells, or T cells were the source of the cDNA or gDNA that made up the material.

The study assigned cohorts using participant-reported clinical history. The sample taken for sequencing was PBMCs or T cells enriched from blood (not recorded which). The sequence was collected from a woman between 40 and 55 years old with acute COVID-19.

The CDR3 is CASSAGTGVNQPQHF. CDR3 DNA sequence: TGTGCCAGCAGTGCCGGGACAGGGGTAAATCAGCCCCAGCATTTT. The gene calls are TRBV2 and TRBJ1-5; TRBD1 matches 10 bases. V shed 4 bases and J 4 bases; nucleotides not matched to a gene: 4. This CDR3 is built from 15 residues. Germline assignment: CDR1 SNHLY and CDR2 FYNNEI.